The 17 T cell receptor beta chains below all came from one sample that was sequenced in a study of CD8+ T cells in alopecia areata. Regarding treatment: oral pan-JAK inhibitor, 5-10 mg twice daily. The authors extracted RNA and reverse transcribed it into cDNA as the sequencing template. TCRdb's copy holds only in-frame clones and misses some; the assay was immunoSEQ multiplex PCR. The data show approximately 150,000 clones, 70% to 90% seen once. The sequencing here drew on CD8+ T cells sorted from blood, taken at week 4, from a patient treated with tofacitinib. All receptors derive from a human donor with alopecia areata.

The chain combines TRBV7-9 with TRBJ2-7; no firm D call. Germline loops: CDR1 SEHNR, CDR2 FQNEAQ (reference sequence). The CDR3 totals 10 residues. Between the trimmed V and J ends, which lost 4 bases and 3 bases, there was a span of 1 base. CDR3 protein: CASSYYEQYF. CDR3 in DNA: TGTGCCAGCAGCTACTACGAGCAGTACTTC.

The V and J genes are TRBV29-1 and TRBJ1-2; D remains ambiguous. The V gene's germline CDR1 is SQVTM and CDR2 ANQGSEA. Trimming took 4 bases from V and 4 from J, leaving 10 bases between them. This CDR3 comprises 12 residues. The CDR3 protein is CSVVEGTYGYTF. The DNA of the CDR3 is TGCAGCGTTGTGGAGGGAACCTATGGCTACACCTTC.

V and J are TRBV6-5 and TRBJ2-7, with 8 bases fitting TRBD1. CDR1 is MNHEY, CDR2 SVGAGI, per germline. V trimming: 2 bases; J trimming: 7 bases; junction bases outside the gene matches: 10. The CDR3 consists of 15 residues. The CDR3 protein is CASSYKDRVFEEQYF. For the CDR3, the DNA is TGTGCCAGCAGTTACAAGGACAGGGTCTTCGAAGAGCAGTACTTC.

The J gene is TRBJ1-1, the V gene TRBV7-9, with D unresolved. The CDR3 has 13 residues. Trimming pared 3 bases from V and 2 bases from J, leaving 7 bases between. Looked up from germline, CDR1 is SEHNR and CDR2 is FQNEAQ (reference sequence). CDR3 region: CASSFGPNTEAFF. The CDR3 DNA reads TGTGCCAGCAGCTTCGGACCCAACACTGAAGCTTTCTTT. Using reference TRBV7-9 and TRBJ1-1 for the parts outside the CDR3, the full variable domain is DTGVSQNPRHKITKRGQNVTFRCDPISEHNRLYWYRQTLGQGPEFLTYFQNEAQLEKSRLLSDRFSAERPKGSFSTLEIQRTEQGDSAMYLCASSFGPNTEAFFGQGTRLTVV.

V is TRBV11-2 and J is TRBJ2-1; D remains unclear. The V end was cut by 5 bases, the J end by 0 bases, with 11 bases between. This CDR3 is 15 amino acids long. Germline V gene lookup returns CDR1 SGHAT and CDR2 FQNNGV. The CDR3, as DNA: TGTGCCAGCAGCCCAACTCCTGCCTCCTACAATGAGCAGTTCTTC. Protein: CASSPTPASYNEQFF.

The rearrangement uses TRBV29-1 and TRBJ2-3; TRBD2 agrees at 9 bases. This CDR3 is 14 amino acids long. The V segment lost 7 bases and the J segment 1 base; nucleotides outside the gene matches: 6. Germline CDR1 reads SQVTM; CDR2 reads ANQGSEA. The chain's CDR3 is CSALAGLGTDTQYF. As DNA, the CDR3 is TGCAGCGCTCTAGCGGGACTGGGCACAGATACGCAGTATTTT.

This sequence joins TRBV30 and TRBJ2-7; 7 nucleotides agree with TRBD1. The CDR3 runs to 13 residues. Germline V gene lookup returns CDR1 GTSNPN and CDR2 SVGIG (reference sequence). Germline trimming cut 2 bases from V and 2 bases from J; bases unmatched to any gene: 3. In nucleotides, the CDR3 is TGTGCCTGGAGTATCGGACAGGCCTACGAGCAGTACTTC. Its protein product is CAWSIGQAYEQYF.

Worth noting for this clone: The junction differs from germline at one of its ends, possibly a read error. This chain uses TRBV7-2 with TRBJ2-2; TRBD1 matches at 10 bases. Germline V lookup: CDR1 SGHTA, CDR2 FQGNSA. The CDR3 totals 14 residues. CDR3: CASSLWDRGGELFF. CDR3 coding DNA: TGTGCCAGCAGCTTGTGGGACAGGGGCGGGGAGCTATTTTTT.

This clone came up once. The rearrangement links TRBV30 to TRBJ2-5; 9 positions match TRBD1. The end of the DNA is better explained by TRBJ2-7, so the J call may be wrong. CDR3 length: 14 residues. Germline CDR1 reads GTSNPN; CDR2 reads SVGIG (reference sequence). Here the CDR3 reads CAWKGQGSSYEQYF. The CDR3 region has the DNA TGTGCCTGGAAAGGACAGGGGTCCTCCTACGAGCAGTACTTC.

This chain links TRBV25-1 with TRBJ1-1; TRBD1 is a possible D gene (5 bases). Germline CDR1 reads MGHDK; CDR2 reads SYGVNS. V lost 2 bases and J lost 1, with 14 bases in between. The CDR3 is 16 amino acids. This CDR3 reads CASSEPKYDRNTEAFF. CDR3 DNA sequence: TGTGCCAGCAGTGAACCCAAATATGACAGGAACACTGAAGCTTTCTTT.

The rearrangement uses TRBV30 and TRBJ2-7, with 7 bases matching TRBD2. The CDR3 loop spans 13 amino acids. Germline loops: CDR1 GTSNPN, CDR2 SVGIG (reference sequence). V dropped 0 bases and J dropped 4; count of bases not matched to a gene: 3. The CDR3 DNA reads TGTGCCTGGAGTGTAGACGGGAGGTACGAGCAGTACTTC. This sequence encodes CAWSVDGRYEQYF.

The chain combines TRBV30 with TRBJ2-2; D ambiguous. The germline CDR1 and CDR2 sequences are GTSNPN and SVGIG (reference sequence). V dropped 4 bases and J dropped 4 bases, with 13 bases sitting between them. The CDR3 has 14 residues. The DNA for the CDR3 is TGTGCCTGGACCAAGTTGGGTTTCACCGGGGAGCTGTTTTTT. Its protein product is CAWTKLGFTGELFF.

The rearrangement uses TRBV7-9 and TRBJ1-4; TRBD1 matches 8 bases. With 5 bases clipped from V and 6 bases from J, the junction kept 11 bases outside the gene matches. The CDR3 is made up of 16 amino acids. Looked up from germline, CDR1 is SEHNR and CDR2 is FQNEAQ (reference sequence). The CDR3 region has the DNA TGTGCCAGCAGCCCCGGGCAGGGGGCGACCTATGAAAAACTGTTTTTT. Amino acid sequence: CASSPGQGATYEKLFF.

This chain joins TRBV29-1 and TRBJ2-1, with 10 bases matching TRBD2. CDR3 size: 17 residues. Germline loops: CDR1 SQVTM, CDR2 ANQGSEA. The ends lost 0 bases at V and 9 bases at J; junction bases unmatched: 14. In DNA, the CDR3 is TGCAGCGTTGAAGAACGGCCTCTAGCGGGAGTGCTGAGTGAGCAGTTCTTC. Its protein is CSVEERPLAGVLSEQFF.

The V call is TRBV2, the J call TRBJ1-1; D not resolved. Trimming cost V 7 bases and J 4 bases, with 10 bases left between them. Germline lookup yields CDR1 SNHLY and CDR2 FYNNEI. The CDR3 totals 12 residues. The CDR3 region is CASIGGLTEAFF. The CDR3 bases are TGTGCCAGCATAGGAGGGCTCACTGAAGCTTTCTTT.

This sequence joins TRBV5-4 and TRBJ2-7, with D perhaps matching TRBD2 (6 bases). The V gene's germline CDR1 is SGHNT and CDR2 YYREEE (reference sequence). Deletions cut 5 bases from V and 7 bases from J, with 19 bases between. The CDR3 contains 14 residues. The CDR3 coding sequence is TGTGCCAGCAGTTTTGGGACTTACCTACGGGAGCAGTACTTC. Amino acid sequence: CASSFGTYLREQYF.

CDR3: CASSGGLAGAYNEQFF. The DNA for the CDR3 is TGCGCCAGCAGCGGGGGACTAGCGGGAGCCTACAATGAGCAGTTCTTC. V and J are TRBV5-1 and TRBJ2-1; 14 bases agree with TRBD2. CDR1 and CDR2 (germline): SGHRS, YFSETQ. V gave up 4 bases and J gave up 2 bases; unmatched junction bases: 2. The CDR3 runs to 16 residues.